This TCR beta chain was identified during a study of control samples from healthy donors and cancer patients. Clones were sequenced by immunoSEQ multiplex PCR, and TCRdb holds only the in-frame ones, with some missing. The sample lists tens of thousands of clones, roughly nine tenths occurring once. This CDR3 has 16 residues. Germline-derived CDR1 and CDR2 are LNHDA and SQIVND (reference sequence). Trimming left V 3 bases short and J 0 bases short, with 12 bases between. The clonotype comes from a woman in her 50s in good health. Material: blood. The rearrangement links TRBV19 to TRBJ1-3, with D perhaps matching TRBD1 (6 bases). The CDR3 sequence is CASSIRGTNSGNTIYF. DNA of the CDR3: TGTGCCAGTAGTATCAGGGGAACCAACTCTGGAAACACCATATATTTT.